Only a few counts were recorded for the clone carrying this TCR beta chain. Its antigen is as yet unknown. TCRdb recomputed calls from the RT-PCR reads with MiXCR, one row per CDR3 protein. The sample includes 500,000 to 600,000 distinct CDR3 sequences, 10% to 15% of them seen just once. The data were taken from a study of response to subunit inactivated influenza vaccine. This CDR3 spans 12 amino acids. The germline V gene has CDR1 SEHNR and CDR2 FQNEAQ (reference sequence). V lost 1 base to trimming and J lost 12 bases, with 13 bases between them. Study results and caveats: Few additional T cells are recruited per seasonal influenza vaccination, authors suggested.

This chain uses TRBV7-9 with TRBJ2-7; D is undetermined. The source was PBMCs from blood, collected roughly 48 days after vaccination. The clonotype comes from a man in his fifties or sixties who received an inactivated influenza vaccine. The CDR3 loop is CASSLGGLEGYF. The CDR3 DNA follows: TGTGCCAGCAGCTTAGGTGGGCTTGAAGGGTACTTC.